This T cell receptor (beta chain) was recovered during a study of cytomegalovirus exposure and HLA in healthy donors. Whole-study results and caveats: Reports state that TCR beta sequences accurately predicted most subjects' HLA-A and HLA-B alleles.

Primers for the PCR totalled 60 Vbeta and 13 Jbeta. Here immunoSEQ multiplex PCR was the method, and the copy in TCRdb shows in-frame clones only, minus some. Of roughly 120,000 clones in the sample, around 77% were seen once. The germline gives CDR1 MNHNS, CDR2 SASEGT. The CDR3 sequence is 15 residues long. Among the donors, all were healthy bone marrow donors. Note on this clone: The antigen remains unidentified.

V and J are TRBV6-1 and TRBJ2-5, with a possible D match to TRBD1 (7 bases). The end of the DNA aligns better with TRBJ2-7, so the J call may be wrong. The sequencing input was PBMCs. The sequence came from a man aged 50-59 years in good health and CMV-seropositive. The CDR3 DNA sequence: TGTGCCAGCAAGGGGGGTGGGGGACAGATCTACGAGCAGTACTTC. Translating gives CASKGGGGQIYEQYF.